This TCR beta chain was found in a study of early T cells in non-severe SARS-CoV-2 infection. There are 16 residues in the CDR3. V was pared by 7 bases and J by 8 bases, with 13 bases of the junction left unmatched. Germline V CDR1 and CDR2: MNHNY, SVGAGI (reference sequence). Individual cDNA molecules were tagged with unique molecular identifiers, the study reported. TCRdb reanalysed the 5' RACE reads using MiXCR and keeps one entry per CDR3 protein. The sample holds over 30,000 distinct CDR3 sequences, 5.4% seen once. The sequenced sample was whole blood, obtained at baseline. This TCR was recovered from an adult who was a healthcare worker with PCR-confirmed SARS-CoV-2 infection or an uninfected control (not recorded which). V is TRBV6-6 and J is TRBJ2-1, with 11 nucleotides matching TRBD2. CDR3 nucleotides: TGTGCCAGCATCGAGCGTAGCGGGAGGGCGTACGATGAGCAGTTCTTC. This codes for CASIERSGRAYDEQFF.